This record covers a single TCR beta chain. Its specificity is unknown. Trimming removed 3 bases from V and 0 bases from J, with 12 bases in between. This CDR3 spans 17 amino acids. The germline gives CDR1 MGHRA, CDR2 YSYEKL. This entry is derived from a study of shared clonotypes between healthy human individuals. Study results and limitations: What naive subsets generally showed was a larger estimated richness than memory subsets showed. The four-donor shared clonotypes exceeded non-shared clonotypes in generation probability, with non-shared ones scoring lower.

TCRdb's table, derived via immunoSEQ multiplex PCR, lists solely in-frame clones and lacks some. This sample has about 680,000 clones; about 90% occur once, and the top ten carry about a quarter. Naivety among CD8 cells was defined by CD45RO negativity and positive CCR7 selection, thereby excluding terminally differentiated effector memory CD45RA+ cells. The material sequenced was naive CD8+ T cells sorted from blood. This sequence joins TRBV4-1 and TRBJ2-6, with D perhaps TRBD1 (7 bases). This TCR was sampled from a man aged 25-40 years in good health. CDR3: CASSQEGAFSGANVLTF. CDR3 in DNA: TGCGCCAGCAGCCAGGAGGGGGCTTTCTCTGGGGCCAACGTCCTGACTTTC.